Below, one T cell receptor (beta chain) is given with its context. Its target is unknown. The data stem from a study of cytomegalovirus exposure and HLA in healthy donors. Regarding the study as a whole: First-cohort TCR clusters were later found to tend to co-occur in the roughly 110 validation repertoires. Published work reported that the classifier diagnosed cytomegalovirus status with high specificity and sensitivity. The authors enumerated around 150 TCR beta chains as linked to cytomegalovirus.

Generated by immunoSEQ multiplex PCR, the TCRdb table keeps only in-frame clones and is missing some. This table holds 60,000 to 85,000 clones, over 85% found once. Germline V gene lookup returns CDR1 MDHEN and CDR2 SYDVKM. V dropped 3 bases and J dropped 7; count of bases not matched to a gene: 5. CDR3 length: 15 amino acids. The chain uses TRBV28 and TRBJ2-1, with 11 positions matching TRBD2. The TCR was taken from a man between 18 and 29 years old in good health and CMV-seropositive. Sequencing was done on a sample of PBMCs. The CDR3 reads CASSFGLAGGNEQFF. The CDR3 region has the DNA TGTGCCAGCAGTTTTGGTCTAGCGGGAGGAAATGAGCAGTTCTTC.